One sample yielded the 26 T cell receptor beta chains listed below, sequenced in a study of regulatory T cells in long-lasting Graves disease (dated by TCRdb to the early 2020s). Library prep was done by multiplex PCR. Sequencing used an Illumina HiSeq 4000. TCR beta libraries were built with iRepertoire HTBI primers and Arm-PCR amplification of CDR3 regions. The public reads were reanalyzed by TCRdb: fastp trimming at Q25, MiXCR alignment, in-frame beta chains only. Rows matching on CDR3 protein sequence are summarized as one entry with the most common DNA and genes. For this sample the table gives under 300,000 distinct CDR3 sequences, of which roughly a fifth were detected only once. About 14% of the sample comes from the top ten. In light of the paper, this sample's time point label describes: newly diagnosed GD, antithyroid drugs for less than 3 months. For both TCR sequencing and RNA sequencing, RNA was extracted from PBMCs using TRIzol.

Source: peripheral blood mononuclear cells (PBMCs), taken at new diagnosis, from a patient treated with antithyroid drugs. The source is a female donor with Graves disease.

Remarks on this clonotype: With a much larger clone just one base away, this may be a read error. For the CDR3, the DNA is TGTGCCAGCAGCACTACCGGGACTCGATTTTTGGAGGAGCAGTTCTTC. Translation gives CASSTTGTRFLEEQFF. The chain is built from TRBV12-3 or TRBV12-4 and TRBJ2-3, with D perhaps matching TRBD2 (6 bases). The assigned J gene may be wrong: the sequence end matches TRBJ2-1 better. The CDR3 length is 16 residues.

This clonotype was recorded at least ten times. V is TRBV7-9 and J is TRBJ1-1; D is ambiguous. Trimming took 5 bases from V and 6 from J, leaving 10 bases between them. The CDR3 spans 12 residues. CDR1 is SEHNR, CDR2 FQNEAQ, per germline (reference sequence). In DNA, the CDR3 is TGTGCCAGCAGCCGCGGGGAGGCTGAAGCTTTCTTT. Translation: CASSRGEAEAFF.

Ten or more counts support this clonotype. The chain has TRBV20-1 and TRBJ1-2; 7 nucleotides agree with TRBD1. Germline CDR1 DFQATT, CDR2 SNEGSKA (reference sequence). V lost 5 bases to trimming and J lost 5 bases; unmatched junction nucleotides: 8. The CDR3 has 13 amino acids. This CDR3 is CSASLDRQYGYTF. The CDR3 DNA is TGCAGTGCTTCATTGGACAGGCAGTATGGCTACACCTTC.

This clonotype was picked up many times. The V call is TRBV15, the J call TRBJ2-2; TRBD2 aligns across 8 bases. The trim removed 2 bases at V and 0 bases at J, leaving 11 bases unmatched. This CDR3 is built from 19 residues. Per the germline V gene, CDR1 is LNHNV and CDR2 is YYDKDF (reference sequence). CDR3 sequence: CATSRSSLAGYANTGELFF. DNA of the CDR3: TGTGCCACCAGCAGATCCAGTTTAGCGGGGTACGCGAACACCGGGGAGCTGTTTTTT.

In this sample, this clonotype turned up many times. The chain couples TRBV27 to TRBJ1-6; D possibly corresponds to TRBD1 (6 bases). Germline lookup yields CDR1 MNHEY and CDR2 SMNVEV (reference sequence). The V gene lost 0 bases and the J gene lost 6 bases, with 15 bases spanning the gap. This CDR3 region has 17 residues. The CDR3 loop reads CASSLSAWTASNSPLHF. The DNA of the CDR3 is TGTGCCAGCAGTTTATCTGCCTGGACAGCTTCTAATTCACCCCTCCACTTT.

A word on this clonotype: A much larger clone sits a single nucleotide away, making a read error possible. The chain couples TRBV7-7 to TRBJ2-3, with D uncertain. Trimming pared 5 bases from V and 0 bases from J, leaving 18 bases between. The CDR3 is 17 residues long. Germline CDR1 SSHAT, CDR2 FNYEAQ (reference sequence). The DNA of the CDR3 is TGTGCCAGCAGCCGAGGTGTTAACAGCGCTAGCACAGATACGCAGTATTTT. This encodes CASSRGVNSASTDTQYF.

In the case of this clonotype: Given a much more abundant clone one base away, this may be a read error. J is TRBJ2-7 and V is TRBV6-2 or TRBV6-3; D gene unclear. Germline values: CDR1 MNHEY, CDR2 SVGEGT. The CDR3 covers 12 residues. The CDR3 protein is CASRLGRSERYF. The CDR3 DNA reads TGTGCCAGCCGCCTAGGGCGGTCCGAGCGGTACTTC.

This clonotype was observed at least ten times. The gene calls are TRBV30 and TRBJ2-2, with 7 bases fitting TRBD1. CDR3 length equals 14 residues. Germline values: CDR1 GTSNPN, CDR2 SVGIG (reference sequence). Trimming took 4 bases from V and 3 from J; bases not matched to a gene: 5. The CDR3 sequence: CAWTRQGDTGELFF. The CDR3 DNA reads TGTGCCTGGACCAGACAGGGCGACACCGGGGAGCTGTTTTTT.

This clonotype was recorded many times. The rearrangement links TRBV18 to TRBJ1-1, with D unresolved. Germline CDR1 KGHSH, CDR2 LQKENI. The CDR3 loop spans 14 amino acids. Between the trimmed V and J ends, which lost 3 bases and 7 bases, there was a span of 15 bases. The CDR3 sequence is CASSPVTATGEAFF. In DNA, the CDR3 is TGTGCCAGCTCACCTGTAACAGCTACCGGTGAAGCTTTCTTT.

To note about this clonotype: This probably arose from a read error, given a far larger clone one base away. V gene TRBV3-2 combines with J gene TRBJ1-1. TRBV3-2 constitutes a pseudogene. This CDR3 comprises 13 residues. As DNA, the CDR3 is TGTGCCAGCAGCCAAACCGCTAGAACTGAAGCTTCCTTT. Its protein product is CASSQTARTEASF.

The V gene is TRBV7-9, the J gene TRBJ1-4; D is undetermined. Germline assignment: CDR1 SEHNR and CDR2 FQNEAQ (reference sequence). The CDR3 extends over 12 amino acids. V was cut by 5 bases and J by 7 bases, with 8 bases left in between. The CDR3 is CASSDQGEKLFF. CDR3 DNA sequence: TGTGCCAGCAGCGATCAAGGTGAAAAACTGTTTTTT.

This clonotype was counted at least ten times. Written as DNA, the CDR3 is TGTGCCAGCTCCGGGGGGGGGGCCTACGAGACCCAGTACTTC. This translates into CASSGGGAYETQYF. This chain joins TRBV28 and TRBJ2-5; TRBD2 aligns across 8 bases. There are 14 residues in the CDR3. Germline trimming cut 8 bases from V and 5 bases from J; bases unmatched to any gene: 10. Germline-derived CDR1 and CDR2 are MDHEN and SYDVKM.

This clonotype was counted many times. This chain links TRBV19 with TRBJ2-7, with D hard to call. The CDR3 loop spans 12 amino acids. V lost 5 bases and J lost 8, with 13 bases in between. CDR1 LNHDA and CDR2 SQIVND come from the germline V gene (reference sequence). The CDR3 region has the DNA TGTGCCAGTAGTTCCCGACTCGGTCAGCAGTACTTC. Amino acids: CASSSRLGQQYF.

This clonotype was observed at least ten times. The chain couples TRBV7-2 to TRBJ1-6; no clear D. The V gene's germline CDR1 is SGHTA and CDR2 FQGNSA. Trimming cost V 1 base and J 0 bases, with 10 bases left between them. There are 17 residues in the CDR3. The CDR3 DNA sequence: TGTGCCAGCAGCTTAGAACCAGGCCTCTCCTATAATTCACCCCTCCACTTT. Translated: CASSLEPGLSYNSPLHF.

This clonotype was seen a few times. The genes are TRBV24-1 and TRBJ2-3, with D possibly being TRBD2 (6 bases). The length of the CDR3 is 13 residues. CDR1 and CDR2 from the germline V gene are KGHDR and SFDVKD. Trimming pared 3 bases from V and 6 bases from J, leaving 9 bases between. The CDR3: CATSDGGVDTQYF. CDR3 DNA: TGTGCCACCAGTGATGGAGGGGTGGATACGCAGTATTTT.

On this clonotype: A much larger clonotype is one base distant, so this may be a read error. DNA for the CDR3: TGTGCCAGCAGTTACCAGGCCGACTACGGGCAGTACTTC. Residues: CASSYQADYGQYF. This chain uses TRBV6-9 with TRBJ2-7; the D gene is possibly TRBD2 (5 bases). The CDR3 length is 13 residues. CDR1 is MNHGY and CDR2 is SVAAGI in the germline V gene.

In this sample, this clonotype turned up many times. This chain links TRBV7-9 with TRBJ2-7; the D gene is possibly TRBD1 (5 bases). The CDR3 has 13 amino acids. Germline values: CDR1 SEHNR, CDR2 FQNEAQ (reference sequence). The V end lost 5 bases, the J end lost 6 bases, and 14 bases lay between the germline ends. CDR3 protein: CASSHARDGEQYF. The CDR3 DNA follows: TGTGCCAGCAGCCACGCCAGGGATGGCGAGCAGTACTTC.

This clonotype has a count of ten or more. The J gene is TRBJ1-6, the V gene TRBV12-3 or TRBV12-4; D gene ambiguous. The CDR3 loop spans 17 amino acids. V shed 5 bases and J shed 9 bases, with 23 bases lying between them. The CDR3 DNA sequence: TGTGCCAGCAGTCCCCCCGAGCACATCCCAAAGGGTTCACCCCTCCACTTT. Translating gives CASSPPEHIPKGSPLHF.

This clonotype was picked up many times. This sequence joins TRBV7-2 and TRBJ1-1; D remains ambiguous. CDR3 size: 13 residues. The V gene lost 0 bases and the J gene lost 4 bases, with 6 bases spanning the gap. Germline CDR1 is SGHTA and CDR2 is FQGNSA. This chain's CDR3 is CASSLAVSTEAFF. DNA of the CDR3: TGTGCCAGCAGCTTAGCAGTGAGCACTGAAGCTTTCTTT.

Many counts were recorded for this clonotype. The V call is TRBV11-2, the J call TRBJ2-7; tentatively, D is TRBD2 (6 bases). V dropped 0 bases and J dropped 0 bases, with 12 bases sitting between them. Germline V gene sequence: CDR1 SGHAT, CDR2 FQNNGV. The CDR3 has 16 amino acids. The CDR3 coding sequence is TGTGCCAGCAGCTTAGAGGGCGGGGTTAGCTCCTACGAGCAGTACTTC. This gives the protein CASSLEGGVSSYEQYF.

This clonotype was detected only a few times. The genes are TRBV9 and TRBJ2-1, with 9 positions matching TRBD2. J lost 1 base, V lost 4 bases, and 3 bases had no gene match. Germline V lookup: CDR1 SGDLS, CDR2 YYNGEE. This CDR3 spans 15 amino acids. CDR3 sequence (DNA): TGTGCCAGCAGCCCTAGCGGGACTTCCTACAATGAGCAGTTCTTC. Encoded protein: CASSPSGTSYNEQFF.

This clonotype was picked up a small number of times. V and J are TRBV10-2 and TRBJ1-6; D is perhaps TRBD1 (6 bases). The V end was cut by 8 bases, the J end by 12 bases, with 11 bases between. Germline lookup yields CDR1 WSHSY and CDR2 SAAADI. The CDR3 totals 11 residues. CDR3 DNA: TGCGCCAGCGAAGGGGGGGGACCCCTCCACTTT. This codes for CASEGGGPLHF.

Many counts were recorded for this clonotype. The V and J genes are TRBV5-1 and TRBJ2-5; D gene unclear. V lost 0 bases and J lost 4, with 16 bases in between. The CDR3 sequence is 16 residues long. Germline CDR1 reads SGHRS; CDR2 reads YFSETQ. The CDR3 DNA is TGCGCCAGCAGCTTGGCAACACATAGCATCCTAGAGACCCAGTACTTC. It codes for CASSLATHSILETQYF.

The chain combines TRBV10-3 with TRBJ2-5, with 10 bases that match TRBD2. The CDR3 length is 13 residues. The germline V gene encodes CDR1 ENHRY and CDR2 SYGVKD. The ends lost 7 bases at V and 2 bases at J; junction bases unmatched: 1. The DNA for the CDR3 is TGTGCCATCAAGCGGGAGGGTCAAGAGACCCAGTACTTC. It encodes CAIKREGQETQYF.

This sequence joins TRBV6-9 and TRBJ2-1, with TRBD1 matching 7 bases. There are 15 residues in the CDR3. Germline values: CDR1 MNHGY, CDR2 SVAAGI. V shed 3 bases and J 4 bases; nucleotides not matched to a gene: 6. CDR3 sequence: CASSYGWDRYNEQFF. In DNA, the CDR3 is TGTGCCAGCAGTTACGGTTGGGACAGATACAATGAGCAGTTCTTC.

This clonotype was recorded at least ten times. The chain joins TRBV16 to TRBJ1-3, with unresolved D. The CDR3 extends over 12 amino acids. Germline values: CDR1 KGHSY, CDR2 FQNENV. Trimming removed 3 bases at V and 3 bases at J, with 3 bases between. The CDR3: CASSQRGNTIYF. For the CDR3, the DNA is TGTGCCAGCAGCCAGCGTGGAAACACCATATATTTT.